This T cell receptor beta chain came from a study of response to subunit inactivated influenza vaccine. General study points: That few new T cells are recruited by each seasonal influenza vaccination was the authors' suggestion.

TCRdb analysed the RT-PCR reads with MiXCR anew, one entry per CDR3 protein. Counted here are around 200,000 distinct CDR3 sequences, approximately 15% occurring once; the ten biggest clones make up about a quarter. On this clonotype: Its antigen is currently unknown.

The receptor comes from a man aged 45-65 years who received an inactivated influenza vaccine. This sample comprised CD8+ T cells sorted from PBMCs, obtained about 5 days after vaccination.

This CDR3 is CASSSPGLAGTFYNEQFF. The CDR3 nucleotides read TGTGCCAGCAGTTCCCCGGGACTAGCGGGAACTTTTTACAATGAGCAGTTCTTC. V usage is TRBV28 and J usage is TRBJ2-1; 13 bases align to TRBD2. Germline values: CDR1 MDHEN, CDR2 SYDVKM. After removal of 4 bases from V and 4 bases from J, the junction contained 10 bases not matched to a gene. The CDR3 sequence is 18 residues long.